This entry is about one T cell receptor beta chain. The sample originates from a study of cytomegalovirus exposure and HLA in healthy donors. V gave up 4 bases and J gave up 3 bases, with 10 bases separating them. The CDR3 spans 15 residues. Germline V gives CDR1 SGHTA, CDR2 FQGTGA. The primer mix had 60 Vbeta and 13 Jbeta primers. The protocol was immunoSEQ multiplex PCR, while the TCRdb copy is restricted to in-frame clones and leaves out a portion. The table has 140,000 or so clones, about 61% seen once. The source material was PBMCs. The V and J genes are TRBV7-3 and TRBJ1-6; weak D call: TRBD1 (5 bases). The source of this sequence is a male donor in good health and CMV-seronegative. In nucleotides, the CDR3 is TGTGCCAGCAGCTCTCACGACAGCTATAATTCACCCCTCCACTTT. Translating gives CASSSHDSYNSPLHF.